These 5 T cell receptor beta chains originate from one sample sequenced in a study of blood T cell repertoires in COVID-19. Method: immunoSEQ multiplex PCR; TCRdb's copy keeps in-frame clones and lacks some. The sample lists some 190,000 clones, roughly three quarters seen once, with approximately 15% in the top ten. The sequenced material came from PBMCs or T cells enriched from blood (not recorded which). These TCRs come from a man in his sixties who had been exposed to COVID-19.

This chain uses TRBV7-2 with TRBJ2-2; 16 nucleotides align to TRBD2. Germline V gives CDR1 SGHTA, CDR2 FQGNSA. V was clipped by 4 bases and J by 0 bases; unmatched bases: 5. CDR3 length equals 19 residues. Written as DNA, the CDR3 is TGTGCCAGCAGCTCCGGGACTAGCGGGAGGGCCCCGAACACCGGGGAGCTGTTTTTT. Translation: CASSSGTSGRAPNTGELFF.

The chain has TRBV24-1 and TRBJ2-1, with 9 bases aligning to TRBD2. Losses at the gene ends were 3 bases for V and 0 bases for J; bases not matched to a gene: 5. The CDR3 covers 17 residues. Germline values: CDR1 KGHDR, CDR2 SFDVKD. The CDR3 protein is CATSDRTSVRSYNEQFF. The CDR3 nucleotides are TGTGCCACCAGTGATCGGACTAGCGTCCGCTCCTACAATGAGCAGTTCTTC.

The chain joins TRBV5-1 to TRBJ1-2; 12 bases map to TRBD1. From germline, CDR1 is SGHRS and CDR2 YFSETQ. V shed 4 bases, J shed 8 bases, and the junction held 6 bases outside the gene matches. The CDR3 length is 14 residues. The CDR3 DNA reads TGCGCCAGCAGCCCGGGACAGGGGGCAGGCGGCTACACCTTC. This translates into CASSPGQGAGGYTF.

The CDR3 reads CASSLIASERNEQYF. CDR3 DNA: TGTGCCAGCAGCTTAATAGCTAGCGAAAGAAACGAGCAGTACTTC. J is TRBJ2-7 and V is TRBV7-3; D is possibly TRBD2 (6 bases). Trimming shortened V by 1 base and J by 5 bases, and 15 bases separated the two germline ends. The germline CDR1 and CDR2 sequences are SGHTA and FQGTGA. CDR3 length: 15 amino acids.

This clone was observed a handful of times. The CDR3 coding sequence is TGTGCCTGGAGTAGCGGGAGGGTTTTCCACTCCTACGAGCAGTACTTC. Encoded protein: CAWSSGRVFHSYEQYF. The V call is TRBV30, the J call TRBJ2-7; 10 bases map to TRBD2. CDR3 length equals 16 residues. CDR1 is GTSNPN, CDR2 SVGIG, per germline (reference sequence). Trimming took 2 bases from V and 0 from J; bases not matched to a gene: 7.